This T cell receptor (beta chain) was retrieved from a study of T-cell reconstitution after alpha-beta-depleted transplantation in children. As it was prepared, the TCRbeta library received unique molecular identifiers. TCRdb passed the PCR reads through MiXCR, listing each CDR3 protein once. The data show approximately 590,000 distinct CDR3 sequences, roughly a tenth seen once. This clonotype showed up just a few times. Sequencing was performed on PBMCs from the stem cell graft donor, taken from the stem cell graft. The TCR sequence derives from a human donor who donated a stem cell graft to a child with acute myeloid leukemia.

The DNA for the CDR3 is TGTGCCAGCAGCTCCCCAAAAGCGGACCCGGGCACAGATACGCAGTATTTT. Its translation: CASSSPKADPGTDTQYF. This sequence joins TRBV7-3 and TRBJ2-3, with D perhaps matching TRBD2 (5 bases). Germline V lookup: CDR1 SGHTA, CDR2 FQGTGA. There are 17 residues in the CDR3. The V gene lost 4 bases and the J gene lost 1 base, with 18 bases spanning the gap.